The source of this TCR beta chain is a study of T-cell memory formation after mild COVID-19. The CDR3 covers 15 residues. CDR1 and CDR2 from the germline V gene are SGHRS and YFSETQ. Trimming cost V 3 bases and J 0 bases; bases outside gene matches: 3. TCRdb itself ran the 5' RACE reads through MiXCR, one entry per CDR3 protein. The data hold a few hundred thousand distinct CDR3 sequences, with around a fifth observed a single time. This clonotype was seen a single time. The J gene is TRBJ2-1, the V gene TRBV5-1, with 7 positions matching TRBD2. The receptor was isolated from an adult woman who had mild COVID-19 (a few samples of this study predate the infection). Cell type and time point are not known. The sequenced sample consisted of PBMCs or a T cell subset sorted from them (not recorded which). The CDR3 DNA sequence: TGCGCCAGCAGCTGGGAGCGGGGCTCCTACAATGAGCAGTTCTTC. It is translated as CASSWERGSYNEQFF.